This T cell receptor beta chain came from a study of molecular identifiers for immune sequencing clone quantification. This clonotype was seen repeatedly, ten times or more. From the PCR reads, TCRdb called clonotypes with MiXCR, one entry per CDR3 protein. The table lists roughly 320,000 distinct CDR3 sequences, about 22% of them singletons, with 0.81% in the top ten. CDR3 length: 14 amino acids. The V and J ends lost 6 bases and 2 bases respectively, with 12 bases between them. Sequencing used naive CD8+ T cells from blood, with Jurkat cell RNA spiked in. Subset noted: FACS-sorted CD8+CD4-CCR7+CD45RA+ naive T cells. V gene TRBV12-3 or TRBV12-4 combines with J gene TRBJ2-3; D uncertain. The clonotype comes from a human donor in good health. Some libraries in this study had Jurkat cell RNA spiked in. The CDR3 nucleotides are TGTGCCAGCAGGCCCCAAGGATTCACAGATACGCAGTATTTT. The encoded protein is CASRPQGFTDTQYF.